The present T cell receptor beta chain was sequenced within a study of human T cells and chemical hapten exposure. About the study: For sensitization, 2% DPC was applied to an approximately 2 cm by approximately 2 cm patch of upper inner arm skin. Each patch test put 0.01% DPC on the upper back, and results were read at 6 days.

Time point specified: patch test 2, 6 weeks after DPC sensitization. The sample's treatment: therapeutic diphenylcyclopropenone sensitization with weekly scalp DPC. Ahead of applying each patch test, blood was sampled. Many counts were recorded for this clonotype. One entry per CDR3 protein results from TCRdb running MiXCR on the RACE reads. The table records roughly 50,000 distinct CDR3 sequences, around 9.5% of them present only once. The V end was cut by 7 bases, the J end by 4 bases, with 19 bases between. Germline CDR1 reads MNHNY; CDR2 reads SVGAGI (reference sequence). The CDR3 runs to 15 residues.

This specimen was whole blood, taken in connection with sensitization to the hapten diphenylcyclopropenone (DPC). The chain recombines TRBV6-6 with TRBJ1-2, with unresolved D. The receptor comes from a woman in her fifties or sixties with alopecia areata. Some clones in this sample may be carry-over from other donors' samples. The CDR3 spells CASKVSTGVGYGYTF. The CDR3 DNA reads TGTGCCAGCAAAGTCTCGACCGGGGTCGGCTATGGCTACACCTTC.